This T cell receptor (beta chain) is from a study of shared clonotypes between healthy human individuals. Study background: Three plates each covered CD4 naive and memory; CD8 naive two, CD8 memory one. Study observations and caveats: Generation probabilities were higher for clonotypes shared across all four sorted-subset donors than for unshared ones.

Germline lookup yields CDR1 SEHNR and CDR2 FQNEAQ (reference sequence). This CDR3 contains 16 residues. Deletions cut 0 bases from V and 6 bases from J, with 17 bases between. The table came from immunoSEQ multiplex PCR; TCRdb's copy has only in-frame clones and leaves some out. Of a few million clones listed, about 93% are singletons. CD45RO-negative CD8 cells positively selected for CCR7 made up the naive population, which excluded terminally differentiated effector memory CD45RA+ cells. Points on this clone: The antigen is unknown.

The TCR originated in a man aged 18 to 35 in good health. Some clones in this sample may be carry-over from other donors' samples. The sequenced sample consisted of naive CD8+ T cells from PBMCs. The chain uses TRBV7-9 and TRBJ1-2; D gene ambiguous. In DNA form, the CDR3 reads TGTGCCAGCAGCTTAGCCGAGACCGAAACTGGCGATGGCTACACCTTC. Amino acid sequence: CASSLAETETGDGYTF. The variable domain in full, completed from reference TRBV7-9 and TRBJ1-2, reads DTGVSQNPRHKITKRGQNVTFRCDPISEHNRLYWYRQTLGQGPEFLTYFQNEAQLEKSRLLSDRFSAERPKGSFSTLEIQRTEQGDSAMYLCASSLAETETGDGYTFGSGTRLTVV.